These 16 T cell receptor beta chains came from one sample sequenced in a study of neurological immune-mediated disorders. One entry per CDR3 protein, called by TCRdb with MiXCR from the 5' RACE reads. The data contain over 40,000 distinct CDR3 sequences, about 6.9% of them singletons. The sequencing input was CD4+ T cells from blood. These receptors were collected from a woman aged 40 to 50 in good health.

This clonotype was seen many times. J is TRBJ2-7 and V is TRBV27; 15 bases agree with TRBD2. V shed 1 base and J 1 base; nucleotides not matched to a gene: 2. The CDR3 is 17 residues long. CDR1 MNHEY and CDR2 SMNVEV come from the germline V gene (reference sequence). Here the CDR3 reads CASSLLGLAGGSYEQYF. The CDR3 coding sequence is TGTGCCAGCAGTTTATTAGGACTAGCGGGAGGGTCCTACGAGCAGTACTTC.

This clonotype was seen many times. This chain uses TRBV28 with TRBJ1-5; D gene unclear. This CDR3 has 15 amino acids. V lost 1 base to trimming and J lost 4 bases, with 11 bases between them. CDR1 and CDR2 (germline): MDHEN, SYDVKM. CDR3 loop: CASSLYFGENQPQHF. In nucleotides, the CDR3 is TGTGCCAGCAGTTTATACTTCGGAGAAAATCAGCCCCAGCATTTT.

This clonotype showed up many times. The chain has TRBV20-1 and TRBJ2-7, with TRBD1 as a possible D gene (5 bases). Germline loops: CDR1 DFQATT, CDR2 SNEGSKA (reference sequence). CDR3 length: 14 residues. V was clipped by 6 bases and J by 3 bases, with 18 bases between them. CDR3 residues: CSAETGLALYEQYF. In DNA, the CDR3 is TGCAGTGCCGAAACAGGTCTCGCCCTCTACGAGCAGTACTTC.

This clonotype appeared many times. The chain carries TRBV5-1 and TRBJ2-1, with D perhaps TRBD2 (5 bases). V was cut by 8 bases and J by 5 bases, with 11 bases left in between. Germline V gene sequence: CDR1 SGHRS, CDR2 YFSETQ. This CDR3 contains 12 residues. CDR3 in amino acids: CASRIGDNEQFF. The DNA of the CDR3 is TGCGCCAGTAGGATCGGGGACAATGAGCAGTTCTTC.

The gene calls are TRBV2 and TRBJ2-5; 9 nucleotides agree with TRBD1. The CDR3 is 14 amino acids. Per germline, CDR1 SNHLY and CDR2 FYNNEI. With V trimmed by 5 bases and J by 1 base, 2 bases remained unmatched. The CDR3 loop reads CASSSGQGQETQYF. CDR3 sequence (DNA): TGTGCCAGCAGTTCGGGACAGGGCCAAGAGACCCAGTACTTC.

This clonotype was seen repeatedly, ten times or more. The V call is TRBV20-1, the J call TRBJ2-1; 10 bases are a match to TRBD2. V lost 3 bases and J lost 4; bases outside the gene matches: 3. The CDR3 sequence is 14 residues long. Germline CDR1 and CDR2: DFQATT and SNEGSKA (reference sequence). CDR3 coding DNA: TGCAGTGCTAGGACTAGCGGGTATTACAATGAGCAGTTCTTC. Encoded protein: CSARTSGYYNEQFF.

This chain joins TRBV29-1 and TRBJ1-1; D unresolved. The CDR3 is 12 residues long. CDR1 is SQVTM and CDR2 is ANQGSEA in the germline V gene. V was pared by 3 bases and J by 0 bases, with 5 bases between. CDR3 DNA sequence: TGCAGCGTTGACCCGATGAACACTGAAGCTTTCTTT. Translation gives CSVDPMNTEAFF. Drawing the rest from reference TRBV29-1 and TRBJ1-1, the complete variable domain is SAVISQKPSRDICQRGTSLTIQCQVDSQVTMMFWYRQQPGQSLTLIATANQGSEATYESGFVIDKFPISRPNLTFSTLTVSNMSPEDSSIYLCSVDPMNTEAFFGQGTRLTVV.

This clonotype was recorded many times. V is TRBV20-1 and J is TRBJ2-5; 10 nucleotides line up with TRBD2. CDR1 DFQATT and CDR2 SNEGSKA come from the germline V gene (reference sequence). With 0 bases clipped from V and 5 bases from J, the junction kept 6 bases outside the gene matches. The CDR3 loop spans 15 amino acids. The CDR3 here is CSARDLAGARETQYF. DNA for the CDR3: TGCAGTGCTAGAGATCTAGCGGGGGCCCGGGAGACCCAGTACTTC.

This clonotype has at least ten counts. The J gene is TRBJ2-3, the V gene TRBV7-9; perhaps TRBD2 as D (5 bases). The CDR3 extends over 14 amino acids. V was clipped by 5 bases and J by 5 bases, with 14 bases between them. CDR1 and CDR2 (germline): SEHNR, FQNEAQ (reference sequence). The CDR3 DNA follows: TGTGCCAGCAGCCAAGACTACAACGGAGATACGCAGTATTTT. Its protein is CASSQDYNGDTQYF.

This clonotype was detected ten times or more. CDR3 DNA sequence: TGCAGCGTTGAGGGACTAGCGGGAGGTGTAGGCTACAATGAGCAGTTCTTC. It codes for CSVEGLAGGVGYNEQFF. V gene TRBV29-1 combines with J gene TRBJ2-1, with 15 bases matching TRBD2. The CDR3 length is 17 residues. V was clipped by 3 bases and J by 3 bases; unmatched bases: 6. Germline V gives CDR1 SQVTM, CDR2 ANQGSEA.

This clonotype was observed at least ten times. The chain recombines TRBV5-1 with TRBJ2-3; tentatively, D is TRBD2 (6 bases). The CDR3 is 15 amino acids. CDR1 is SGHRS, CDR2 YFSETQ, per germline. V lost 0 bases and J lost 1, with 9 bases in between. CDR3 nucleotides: TGCGCCAGCAGCTTGGGGGGAGGACGCACAGATACGCAGTATTTT. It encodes CASSLGGGRTDTQYF.

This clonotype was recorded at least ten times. The CDR3 DNA follows: TGTGCCAGCAGCTTAGAAGGGGGACTAGCGGGAGTGTACGAGCAGTACTTC. This codes for CASSLEGGLAGVYEQYF. The V gene is TRBV7-9, the J gene TRBJ2-7; 14 bases match TRBD2. Germline V CDR1 and CDR2: SEHNR, FQNEAQ (reference sequence). CDR3 length: 17 residues. With V trimmed by 1 base and J by 4 bases, 6 bases remained unmatched.

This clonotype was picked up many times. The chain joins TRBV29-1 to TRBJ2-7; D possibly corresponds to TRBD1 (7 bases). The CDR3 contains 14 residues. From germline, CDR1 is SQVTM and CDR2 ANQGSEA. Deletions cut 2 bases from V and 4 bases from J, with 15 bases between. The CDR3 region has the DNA TGCAGCGTTGAAATTGGGCAGGGGGGTTACGAGCAGTACTTC. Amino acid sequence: CSVEIGQGGYEQYF.

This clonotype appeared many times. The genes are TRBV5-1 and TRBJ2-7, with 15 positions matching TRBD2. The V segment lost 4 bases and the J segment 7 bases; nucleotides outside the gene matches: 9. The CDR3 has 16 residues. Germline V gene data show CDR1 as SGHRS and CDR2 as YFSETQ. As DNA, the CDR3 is TGCGCCAGCAGCATGGACGGGACTAGCGGGAGGCGGGAGCAGTACTTC. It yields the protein CASSMDGTSGRREQYF.

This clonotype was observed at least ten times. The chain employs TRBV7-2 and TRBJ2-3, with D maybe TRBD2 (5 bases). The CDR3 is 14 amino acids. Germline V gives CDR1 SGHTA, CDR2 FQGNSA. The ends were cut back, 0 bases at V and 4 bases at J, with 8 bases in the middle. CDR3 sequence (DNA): TGTGCCAGCAGCTTAGCCCCTAGCCCAGATACGCAGTATTTT. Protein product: CASSLAPSPDTQYF.

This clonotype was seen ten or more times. CDR3 in amino acids: CASSSPSVPSYEQYF. CDR3 bases: TGTGCCAGCAGTTCCCCCTCGGTCCCGAGCTACGAGCAGTACTTC. J is TRBJ2-7 and V is TRBV27; no reliable D call. The V end lost 4 bases, the J end lost 3 bases, and 16 bases lay between the germline ends. The CDR3 extends over 15 amino acids. The V gene's germline CDR1 is MNHEY and CDR2 SMNVEV (reference sequence).